The 18 T cell receptor beta chains below all came from one sample that was sequenced in a study of T cell clones after liver transplantation. The protocol was immunoSEQ multiplex PCR, while the TCRdb copy is restricted to in-frame clones and leaves out a portion. The data show nearly 45,000 clones, roughly 86% seen once. This specimen was CD4+ T cells from blood, taken 24 months after liver transplant. The receptor source for this set is a human patient who received a liver transplant. Part of the T cells may come from the graft donor.

CDR3 in DNA: TGTGCCAGCAGCTTAGCTGGGGGGAATGGCTACACCTTC. Translation gives CASSLAGGNGYTF. This chain links TRBV11-3 with TRBJ1-2; tentatively, D is TRBD1 (5 bases). V gave up 1 base and J gave up 6 bases, with 9 bases separating them. Germline CDR1 reads SGHNT; CDR2 reads YENEEA. The CDR3 sequence is 13 residues long.

The chain uses TRBV7-8 and TRBJ2-4; D gene uncertain. V lost 5 bases and J 0 bases, leaving 8 bases between the germline ends. CDR3 length: 14 amino acids. From germline, CDR1 is SGHVS and CDR2 FQNEAQ. The CDR3 bases are TGTGCCAGCAGCGAGGACCTAGCCAAAAACATTCAGTACTTC. Its protein product is CASSEDLAKNIQYF.

V usage is TRBV5-1 and J usage is TRBJ2-7, with TRBD2 matching 10 bases. Germline lookup yields CDR1 SGHRS and CDR2 YFSETQ. V shed 4 bases and J 9 bases; nucleotides not matched to a gene: 16. CDR3 length: 16 amino acids. The CDR3: CASSGGPTSGRSGQYF. The CDR3 coding sequence is TGCGCCAGCAGCGGGGGCCCGACTAGCGGGCGTTCCGGGCAGTACTTC.

This rearrangement joins TRBV27 to TRBJ1-5, with TRBD1 identical over 8 bases. J was trimmed by 1 base and V by 4 bases; bases with no gene match: 9. The CDR3 consists of 17 residues. In germline, CDR1 is MNHEY, CDR2 SMNVEV (reference sequence). In DNA, the CDR3 is TGTGCCAGCAGTTCCTGGACAGGGTGGGAAAGCAATCAGCCCCAGCATTTT. This gives the protein CASSSWTGWESNQPQHF.

The V gene is TRBV6-4, the J gene TRBJ2-3, with 7 bases lining up with TRBD1. Per the germline V gene, CDR1 is MRHNA and CDR2 is SNTAGT. The CDR3 has 12 amino acids. Losses at the gene ends were 6 bases for V and 8 bases for J; bases not matched to a gene: 5. The chain's CDR3 is CASSGDRATQYF. The DNA of the CDR3 is TGTGCCAGCAGCGGAGACAGGGCTACGCAGTATTTT.

The chain employs TRBV9 and TRBJ1-6; D gene unclear. The CDR3 has 15 residues. Germline-derived CDR1 and CDR2 are SGDLS and YYNGEE. Deletions cut 0 bases from V and 9 bases from J, with 13 bases between. CDR3 bases: TGTGCCAGCAGCGTAGCTGCTTCGTCTGGTTCACCCCTCCACTTT. Protein: CASSVAASSGSPLHF.

The rearrangement uses TRBV5-4 and TRBJ1-2; no reliable D call. V was cut by 0 bases and J by 2 bases, with 5 bases left in between. The germline V gene encodes CDR1 SGHNT and CDR2 YYREEE (reference sequence). The CDR3 spans 13 residues. DNA for the CDR3: TGTGCCAGCAGCTTGGATCAAAACTATGGCTACACCTTC. Encoded protein: CASSLDQNYGYTF. The whole variable domain, remainder taken from reference TRBV5-4 and TRBJ1-2, is ETGVTQSPTHLIKTRGQQVTLRCSSQSGHNTVSWYQQALGQGPQFIFQYYREEENGRGNFPPRFSGLQFPNYSSELNVNALELDDSALYLCASSLDQNYGYTFGSGTRLTVV.

J is TRBJ2-7 and V is TRBV6-1; D gene unclear. CDR1 and CDR2 (germline): MNHNS, SASEGT. Trimming cost V 4 bases and J 0 bases, with 7 bases left between them. The CDR3 totals 13 residues. The CDR3 region is CASSVTVSYEQYF. CDR3 nucleotides: TGTGCCAGCAGTGTGACGGTCTCCTACGAGCAGTACTTC.

The chain carries TRBV27 and TRBJ2-2, with 7 bases fitting TRBD1. Germline loops: CDR1 MNHEY, CDR2 SMNVEV (reference sequence). The CDR3 is 14 residues long. The J segment lost 7 bases and the V segment lost 6 bases, leaving 8 bases of the junction unmatched. The CDR3 loop reads CASSNQGGHGELFF. Written as DNA, the CDR3 is TGTGCCAGCAGCAACCAAGGGGGCCACGGGGAGCTGTTTTTT.

The chain has TRBV4-3 and TRBJ2-7; D is undetermined. Germline V CDR1 and CDR2: LGHNA, YSLEER. CDR3 length equals 15 residues. V gave up 3 bases and J gave up 0 bases, with 12 bases separating them. The CDR3 DNA follows: TGCGCCAGCAGCCATGACGCACGAAGCTCCTACGAGCAGTACTTC. This encodes CASSHDARSSYEQYF.

V and J are TRBV7-2 and TRBJ2-7, with D unclear. This CDR3 has 11 amino acids. Germline V gene sequence: CDR1 SGHTA, CDR2 FQGNSA. Trimming took 2 bases from V and 6 from J, leaving 5 bases between them. The CDR3: CASSLKVEQYF. In DNA, the CDR3 is TGTGCCAGCAGCTTAAAGGTCGAGCAGTACTTC.

This chain joins TRBV4-3 and TRBJ2-3, with 10 bases identical to TRBD2. The ends lost 1 base at V and 7 bases at J; junction bases unmatched: 11. CDR3 length: 17 amino acids. Germline values: CDR1 LGHNA, CDR2 YSLEER. The CDR3 nucleotides are TGCGCCAGCAGCCAAGTCCATTTAAGCGGGGGGGCTAATACGCAGTATTTT. Protein: CASSQVHLSGGANTQYF.

This clone has just a few counts. The CDR3: CASSPTTEGREQYF. In DNA form, the CDR3 reads TGTGCCAGCAGTCCAACGACAGAGGGACGCGAACAATACTTC. The rearrangement joins TRBV27 to TRBJ2-7, with D possibly being TRBD1 or TRBD2 (5 bases each). Trimming shortened V by 5 bases and J by 13 bases, and 24 bases separated the two germline ends. The CDR3 is 14 residues long. Germline CDR1 MNHEY, CDR2 SMNVEV (reference sequence).

The chain carries TRBV11-2 and TRBJ2-1; 7 bases fit TRBD2. Trimming at V came to 8 bases and at J to 5 bases, leaving 12 bases not matched to a gene. Germline CDR1 is SGHAT and CDR2 is FQNNGV. The CDR3 sequence is 15 residues long. The CDR3 nucleotides are TGTGCCAGCCTCCCTACCGGGGGGAGAAACAATGAGCAGTTCTTC. Amino acids: CASLPTGGRNNEQFF.

This chain links TRBV18 with TRBJ1-4; D remains unclear. CDR3 size: 16 residues. The germline CDR1 and CDR2 sequences are KGHSH and LQKENI. Trimming pared 2 bases from V and 7 bases from J, leaving 17 bases between. CDR3 DNA sequence: TGTGCCAGCTCACCAATGCCCGGCCATAGGGCTGAAAAACTGTTTTTT. Amino acids: CASSPMPGHRAEKLFF.

The chain is built from TRBV5-1 and TRBJ2-5, with D tentatively TRBD2 (6 bases). The length of the CDR3 is 13 residues. Germline CDR1 and CDR2: SGHRS and YFSETQ. With 4 bases removed from V and 5 bases from J, the gap between germline ends came to 12 bases. The CDR3 bases are TGCGCCAGCAGCCTCCCTGGGGGGGAGACCCAGTACTTC. Amino acids: CASSLPGGETQYF.

The chain carries TRBV4-2 and TRBJ1-5; TRBD1 agrees at 7 bases. Germline CDR1 and CDR2: LGHNA and YNFKEQ. Trimming cost V 0 bases and J 9 bases; bases outside gene matches: 17. The CDR3 sequence is 18 residues long. The CDR3 is CASSQEPQGKGTRGPQHF. The CDR3 DNA follows: TGTGCCAGCAGCCAAGAACCACAGGGGAAGGGGACTAGAGGGCCCCAGCATTTT.

The rearrangement uses TRBV7-9 and TRBJ2-3; the D call may be TRBD1 or TRBD2 (6 bases each). Germline V gene sequence: CDR1 SEHNR, CDR2 FQNEAQ (reference sequence). Trimming removed 4 bases from V and 5 bases from J, with 16 bases in between. The CDR3 sequence is 15 residues long. The CDR3 protein is CASSSRGLRVDTQYF. CDR3 nucleotide sequence: TGTGCCAGCAGCTCACGGGGGCTCCGGGTAGATACGCAGTATTTT.